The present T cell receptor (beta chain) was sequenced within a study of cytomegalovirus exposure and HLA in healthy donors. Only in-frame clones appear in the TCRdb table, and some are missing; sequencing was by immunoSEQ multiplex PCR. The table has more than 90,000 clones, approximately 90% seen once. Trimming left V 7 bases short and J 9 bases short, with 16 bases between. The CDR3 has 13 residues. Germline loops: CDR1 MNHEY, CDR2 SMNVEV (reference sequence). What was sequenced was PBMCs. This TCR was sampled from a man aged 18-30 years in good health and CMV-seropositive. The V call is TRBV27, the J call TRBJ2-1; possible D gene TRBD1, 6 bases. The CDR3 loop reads CASMRQGFGEQFF. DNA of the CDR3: TGTGCCAGCATGAGGCAGGGGTTCGGTGAGCAGTTCTTC.